Shown below are 18 T cell receptor beta chains from a single sample sequenced in a study of blood T cell repertoires in COVID-19. Clones were read by immunoSEQ multiplex PCR, and TCRdb kept only the in-frame ones, dropping some. The table shows about 14,000 clones, with approximately 86% occurring only once. Specimen: peripheral blood. Receptor source: a man aged 80 or over with acute or convalescent COVID-19.

The genes are TRBV7-9 and TRBJ1-6; TRBD1 is a possible D gene (5 bases). The V gene's germline CDR1 is SEHNR and CDR2 FQNEAQ (reference sequence). V was shortened by 10 bases and J by 7 bases, with 11 bases between the two germline ends. The CDR3 covers 12 residues. The CDR3 spells CANDSLNSPLHF. The CDR3 DNA reads as TGTGCCAACGACAGTTTGAATTCACCCCTCCACTTT. Filled out from reference TRBV7-9 and TRBJ1-6, the complete variable domain reads DTGVSQNPRHKITKRGQNVTFRCDPISEHNRLYWYRQTLGQGPEFLTYFQNEAQLEKSRLLSDRFSAERPKGSFSTLEIQRTEQGDSAMYLCANDSLNSPLHFGNGTRLTVT.

This chain uses TRBV9 with TRBJ1-2, with D unresolved. CDR3 length equals 12 residues. The germline gives CDR1 SGDLS, CDR2 YYNGEE. Trimming stripped 4 bases from V and 7 bases from J, with 11 bases between. The CDR3, as DNA: TGTGCCAGCAGCCTGCAAGCAGGTGGCTACACCTTC. Protein: CASSLQAGGYTF. Using reference TRBV9 and TRBJ1-2 for the parts outside the CDR3, the full variable domain is DSGVTQTPKHLITATGQRVTLRCSPRSGDLSVYWYQQSLDQGLQFLIQYYNGEERAKGNILERFSAQQFPDLHSELNLSSLELGDSALYFCASSLQAGGYTFGSGTRLTVV.

This clone came up a few times. V gene TRBV5-1 combines with J gene TRBJ2-1; D possibly corresponds to TRBD2 (7 bases). This CDR3 contains 15 residues. The germline CDR1 and CDR2 sequences are SGHRS and YFSETQ. V gave up 4 bases and J gave up 1 base, with 12 bases separating them. CDR3 loop: CASSPGGASYNEQFF. CDR3 DNA: TGCGCCAGCAGCCCTGGGGGGGCTTCCTACAATGAGCAGTTCTTC.

The V gene is TRBV7-9, the J gene TRBJ2-1; D call uncertain. The V gene lost 3 bases and the J gene lost 5 bases, with 11 bases spanning the gap. There are 14 residues in the CDR3. The germline V gene has CDR1 SEHNR and CDR2 FQNEAQ (reference sequence). The CDR3 sequence is CASSFHRSHNEQFF. In DNA, the CDR3 is TGTGCCAGCAGCTTCCACCGGAGTCACAATGAGCAGTTCTTC. The full variable domain, in which reference TRBV7-9 and TRBJ2-1 provide the parts outside the CDR3, is DTGVSQNPRHKITKRGQNVTFRCDPISEHNRLYWYRQTLGQGPEFLTYFQNEAQLEKSRLLSDRFSAERPKGSFSTLEIQRTEQGDSAMYLCASSFHRSHNEQFFGPGTRLTVL.

The rearrangement joins TRBV14 to TRBJ2-6; D uncertain. V was pared by 4 bases and J by 1 base, with 14 bases between. This CDR3 comprises 17 residues. Germline loops: CDR1 SGHDN, CDR2 FVKESK. For the CDR3, the DNA is TGTGCCAGCAGCCCCCTACACGGCAGGTCTGGGGCCAACGTCCTGACTTTC. It specifies CASSPLHGRSGANVLTF.

V and J are TRBV6-2 or TRBV6-3 and TRBJ1-6, with D possibly matching TRBD1 (6 bases). This CDR3 is 18 amino acids long. V dropped 0 bases and J dropped 5 bases, with 17 bases sitting between them. The germline CDR1 and CDR2 sequences are MNHEY and SVGEGT. The CDR3 sequence is CASSYSTVGTFDNSPLHF. The CDR3, as DNA: TGTGCCAGCAGTTACTCGACAGTGGGGACATTCGATAATTCACCCCTCCACTTT.

The chain couples TRBV5-1 to TRBJ2-2; the D gene is possibly TRBD1 (6 bases). Trimming left V 0 bases short and J 4 bases short, with 10 bases between. CDR3 size: 15 residues. Germline CDR1 SGHRS, CDR2 YFSETQ. This CDR3 is CASSLEGTPTGELFF. As DNA, the CDR3 is TGCGCCAGCAGCTTGGAAGGGACACCCACCGGGGAGCTGTTTTTT.

This rearrangement joins TRBV5-1 to TRBJ2-7; the D is unclear. V was pared by 4 bases and J by 5 bases, with 19 bases between. This CDR3 region has 15 residues. The germline gives CDR1 SGHRS, CDR2 YFSETQ. The CDR3 here is CASSTAVLPVDEQYF. The CDR3 bases are TGCGCCAGCAGCACAGCTGTCCTGCCGGTGGACGAGCAGTACTTC. Full variable domain (outside the CDR3, taken from reference TRBV5-1 and TRBJ2-7): KAGVTQTPRYLIKTRGQQVTLSCSPISGHRSVSWYQQTPGQGLQFLFEYFSETQRNKGNFPGRFSGRQFSNSRSEMNVSTLELGDSALYLCASSTAVLPVDEQYFGPGTRLTVT.

By sample share, this clone is hyperexpanded. This sequence joins TRBV2 and TRBJ1-5, with 9 bases identical to TRBD1. In germline, CDR1 is SNHLY, CDR2 FYNNEI. The V and J ends lost 2 bases and 4 bases, in that order; junction bases with no gene match: 6. This CDR3 is built from 16 residues. CDR3 DNA sequence: TGTGCCAGCAGTGAAAGAAGGGACAGGGTTAATCAGCCCCAGCATTTT. Translation: CASSERRDRVNQPQHF.

V usage is TRBV15 and J usage is TRBJ2-1, with D maybe TRBD2 (6 bases). The CDR3 length is 16 residues. Germline V lookup: CDR1 LNHNV, CDR2 YYDKDF (reference sequence). The germline V and J ends were trimmed by 1 base and 1 base, with 11 bases remaining between them. The CDR3 DNA reads as TGTGCCACCAGCAGAGGGGGAGGCCGATCCTACAATGAGCAGTTCTTC. Translation: CATSRGGGRSYNEQFF.

V usage is TRBV3-1 (or the pseudogene TRBV3-2) and J usage is TRBJ1-2, with D possibly being TRBD1 (6 bases). The CDR3 sequence is 13 residues long. Trimming pared 4 bases from V and 6 bases from J, leaving 12 bases between. Germline V gene sequence: CDR1 LGHDT, CDR2 YNNKEL (reference sequence). The CDR3, as DNA: TGTGCCAGCAGCCCCACCCAGGGGAATGGCTACACCTTC. Translating gives CASSPTQGNGYTF.

The rearrangement uses TRBV5-4 and TRBJ2-5; 7 nucleotides align to TRBD2. The CDR3 covers 15 residues. J lost 5 bases, V lost 3 bases, and 10 bases had no gene match. Per germline, CDR1 SGHNT and CDR2 YYREEE (reference sequence). CDR3 sequence reads: CASSSTGGREETQYF. The CDR3 nucleotides read TGTGCCAGCAGCTCCACAGGAGGGAGGGAGGAGACCCAGTACTTC.

V is TRBV2 and J is TRBJ2-2; no firm D call. Germline V gene lookup returns CDR1 SNHLY and CDR2 FYNNEI. The CDR3 runs 13 residues. Trimming shortened V by 6 bases and J by 7 bases, and 12 bases separated the two germline ends. CDR3 nucleotide sequence: TGTGCCAGCAGGGGCAGTACGATCGGGGAGCTGTTTTTT. It specifies CASRGSTIGELFF.

The chain has TRBV27 and TRBJ1-2; D call uncertain. The CDR3 contains 12 residues. Germline V lookup: CDR1 MNHEY, CDR2 SMNVEV (reference sequence). Trimming removed 10 bases at V and 3 bases at J, with 12 bases between. CDR3 DNA sequence: TGTGCCACTGTCTCGTCCTACTATGGCTACACCTTC. Protein product: CATVSSYYGYTF.

This clone has a single count. The chain couples TRBV29-1 to TRBJ1-2; 10 bases are shared with TRBD1. CDR3 size: 12 residues. The germline V gene encodes CDR1 SQVTM and CDR2 ANQGSEA. V shed 7 bases and J 4 bases; nucleotides not matched to a gene: 3. The CDR3 DNA follows: TGCAGCGCCTGGACAGGGGGCTATGGCTACACCTTC. It encodes CSAWTGGYGYTF.

The rearrangement uses TRBV5-1 and TRBJ2-6, with unresolved D. This CDR3 spans 14 amino acids. Trimming left V 4 bases short and J 0 bases short, with 5 bases between. The germline V gene encodes CDR1 SGHRS and CDR2 YFSETQ. The CDR3 reads CASSVYSGANVLTF. In DNA, the CDR3 is TGCGCCAGCAGCGTATACTCTGGGGCCAACGTCCTGACTTTC.

V and J are TRBV18 and TRBJ2-3; 8 bases fit TRBD2. The CDR3 runs 17 residues. The germline gives CDR1 KGHSH, CDR2 LQKENI. Trimming removed 3 bases from V and 9 bases from J; junction bases left unmatched: 17. DNA for the CDR3: TGTGCCAGCTCACCTAGTCAAGGGACGGCCGGGACTAGGACGCAGTATTTT. Amino acid sequence: CASSPSQGTAGTRTQYF.

This sequence joins TRBV12-3 or TRBV12-4 and TRBJ2-1; 8 bases match TRBD1. The length of the CDR3 is 13 residues. The ends lost 3 bases at V and 9 bases at J; junction bases unmatched: 4. This chain's CDR3 is CASSLSGGGEQFF. The CDR3 nucleotides are TGTGCCAGCAGTTTGTCAGGGGGCGGTGAGCAGTTCTTC.